This entry is about one TCR beta chain. There is no known antigen for this receptor. Within one base of it there is no much larger clone, and no base qualities were kept. The germline V gene specifies SGHAT as CDR1 and FQNNGV as CDR2. Here V drops 3 bases and J drops 4 bases, and the junction holds 3 bases not matched to any gene. The cysteine opens and the phenylalanine closes a CDR3 of 14 amino acids. The CDR3 DNA has 42 bases and is translated from base 1. The donors were healthy, HIV-negative adults with no recently reported acute infections or vaccinations. Only Caucasian adults living in Nashville, Tennessee, USA were represented among the donors. Magnetic negative selection was used to enrich CD4+ T cells, after which naive cells were positively selected on CD45RA and the negative fraction became the memory subset. Blood was obtained by leukapheresis, after which PBMCs were separated by Ficoll-Histopaque density gradient centrifugation and cryopreserved in liquid nitrogen vapor phase. Purity and quantity of every magnetically sorted T cell population were checked by analytical flow cytometry. Each sorted fraction had its genomic DNA isolated and then quantified by UV absorbance on a Nanodrop 2000c.

TCR CDR3 regions were amplified from genomic DNA by multiplex PCR using the deep immunoSEQ assay. Extracted genomic DNA from each cell subset was distributed evenly across all wells of several immunoSEQ 96-well plates, and each plate was treated as a replicate. For sorted subsets, around 200 ng genomic DNA, equal to some 30,000 T cell genomes, was loaded into each replicate PCR. The purified libraries were quantified using a Qubit 3.0 fluorometer, sized with a Bioanalyzer 2100, and then quantified again using the KAPA Library Quantification kit. Each immunoSEQ 96-well plate was sequenced on its own single-read 150-cycle Illumina NextSeq 550 flow cell. Concerning the study's data processing: Because the immunoSEQ output included only junctional sequences and no quality scores, the filtering could not be the same as the filtering used for full-length reads. To assign V/J genes and CDR3, sequences were annotated using PyIR, a Python wrapper for IgBLAST v1.9, with IMGT germline references. Reads were filtered out if the reads had weak V/J assignments (E-value above 1e-6), no CDR3, stop codons, out-of-frame junctions, or ambiguous translated residues. V3J clonotypes were defined as sequences sharing the same inferred V gene, J gene, and CDR3 amino acid sequence. Percentage overlap between repertoires was computed as shared unique clonotypes divided by the size of the smaller repertoire. Three approaches were used to assess repertoire richness: RTK rarefaction, the Chao1 estimator, and Recon v2.1 estimates of unobserved clonotypes. Generation probabilities for all TCRbeta clonotypes obtained by the gDNA method from a handful of donors were computed using OLGA. TCRdb carries this immuneACCESS record with in-frame sequences only. Its versions omit some clonotypes, under half of them owing to an unresolved V gene in the studies checked, with the rest unexplained. The DNA gave D and trimming, while V, J and clone size come from that table. Present in this sample are about 1 million clones, about 76% of which were seen just once. 1.4% of the sample is held by the ten biggest clonotypes.

The sample belongs to a study of shared clonotypes between healthy human individuals (dated by TCRdb to 2018 to 2021). With regard to the full study: The cohort comprised two women and a few men aged 18 to 49 years. Different laboratories and diverse techniques were used to prepare libraries and sequence TCR repertoires, to increase sequencing depth and limit assay-specific biases. For each donor, CD4 naive and CD4 memory were each run on three plates, CD8 naive on two plates, and CD8 memory on one plate. Per donor, leukapheresis produced somewhere between about 0.8 and 9 billion PBMCs. The study deeply sequenced blood TCR repertoires of about five healthy adults to estimate repertoire size and the extent of clonotype sharing between individuals.

Summary of the overall study and its limitations: Across four donors, around 5% of naive CD4, around 3.3% of naive CD8, under 2.5% of memory CD4, and about 0.4% of memory CD8 clonotypes were shared. Sampling was restricted to blood, and TCR repertoires in tissues likely differ from the TCR repertoires found in blood. Based on pairwise subsampling, the degree of clonotype sharing among donors was expected to be affected by sequencing depth. Even with the large sequencing depth, rarefaction of the sorted-subset datasets indicated that sequencing was incomplete. Compared with non-shared clonotypes, clonotypes shared by all four sorted-subset donors had higher generation probabilities. The small number of donors limited the genetic and exposure-history diversity represented. Naive subsets generally had larger estimated clonotype richness than memory subsets did.

The rearranged chain carries TRBV11-2 and TRBJ2-3; 8 central nucleotides agree with TRBD2. The receptor's source is a man between 18 and 35 years old in good health. Sequencing was carried out using memory CD4+ T cells sorted from blood. The sample's cell subset or site label is to be understood as: CD45RA-negative fraction. The CDR3: CASSFGGAADTQYF. The nucleotide sequence reads as follows: TGTGCCAGCAGCTTCGGGGGGGCTGCAGATACGCAGTATTTT. Outside the CDR3, residues come from the reference TRBV11-2 and TRBJ2-3 proteins, so the full variable domain is: EAGVAQSPRYKIIEKRQSVAFWCNPISGHATLYWYQQILGQGPKLLIQFQNNGVVDDSQLPKDRFSAERLKGVDSTLKIQPAKLEDSAVYLCASSFGGAADTQYFGPGTRLTVL.